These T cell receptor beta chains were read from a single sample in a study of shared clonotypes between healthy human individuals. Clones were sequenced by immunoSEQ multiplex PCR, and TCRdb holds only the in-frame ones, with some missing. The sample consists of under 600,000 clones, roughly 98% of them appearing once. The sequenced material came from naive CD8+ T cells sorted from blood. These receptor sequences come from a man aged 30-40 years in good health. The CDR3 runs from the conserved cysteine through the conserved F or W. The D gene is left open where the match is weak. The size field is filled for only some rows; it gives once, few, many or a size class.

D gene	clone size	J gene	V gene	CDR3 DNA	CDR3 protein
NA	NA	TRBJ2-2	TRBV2	TGTGCCAGCAGTGAAATGAAGCGGCTAGCCGGGGAGCTGTTTTTT	CASSEMKRLAGELFF
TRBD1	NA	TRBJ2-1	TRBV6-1	TGTGCCAGCAGTACAGGGGGCACCACCTACAATGAGCAGTTCTTC	CASSTGGTTYNEQFF
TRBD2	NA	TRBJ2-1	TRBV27	TGTGCCAGCAGTTCGCAACTAGCGGAAGCCTACAATGAGCAGTTCTTC	CASSSQLAEAYNEQFF
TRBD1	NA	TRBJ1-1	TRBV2	TGTGCCAGCAGTGGTCAGGACAGGGGGCGGGACACTGAAGCTTTCTTT	CASSGQDRGRDTEAFF
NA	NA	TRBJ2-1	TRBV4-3	TGCGCCAGCTCCAGGACAGCCCACTACAATGAGCAGTTCTTC	CASSRTAHYNEQFF
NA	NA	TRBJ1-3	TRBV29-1	TGCAGCGTTGAGCTGGGGCAGGCTGGAAACACCATATATTTT	CSVELGQAGNTIYF
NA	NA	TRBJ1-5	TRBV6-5	TGTGCCAGCAGTTACTCGGGGGGCGAGAATCAGCCCCAGCATTTT	CASSYSGGENQPQHF
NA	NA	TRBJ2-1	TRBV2	TGTGCCAGCAGCGCCCTCCCGGGCAGCTCCTACAATGAGCAGTTCTTC	CASSALPGSSYNEQFF
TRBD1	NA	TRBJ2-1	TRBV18	TGTGCCAGCTCACCACGACCGGGACAGGGTCACAATGAGCAGTTCTTC	CASSPRPGQGHNEQFF
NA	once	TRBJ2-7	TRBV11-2	TGTGCCAGCAGCTTAGGTCTCTACGAGCAGTACTTC	CASSLGLYEQYF
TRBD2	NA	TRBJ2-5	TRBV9	TGTGCCAGCAGCCCGGGACTAGCAAAAGAGACCCAGTACTTC	CASSPGLAKETQYF
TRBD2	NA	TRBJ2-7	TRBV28	TGTGCCAGCACGGCGGGAGCGGGGTACGAGCAGTACTTC	CASTAGAGYEQYF
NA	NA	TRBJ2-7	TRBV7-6	TGTGCCAGCAGCTTAGGCCCTTTGTACGAGCAGTACTTC	CASSLGPLYEQYF
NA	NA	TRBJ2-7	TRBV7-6	TGTGCCAGCAGCTTAAGTGTTGGCTACGAGCAGTACTTC	CASSLSVGYEQYF
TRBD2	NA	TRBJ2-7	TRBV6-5	TGTGCCACGGGAGCGGGAGAGGTCTACGAGCAGTACTTC	CATGAGEVYEQYF
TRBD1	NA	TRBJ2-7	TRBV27	TGTGCCAGCAAACAGGGGGCCTTTTTCGTCGAGCAGTACTTC	CASKQGAFFVEQYF
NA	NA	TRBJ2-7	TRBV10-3	TGTGCCATCAGCCGGGACCCCGCCGAGCAGTACTTC	CAISRDPAEQYF
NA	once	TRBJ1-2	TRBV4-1	TGCGCCAGCAGCCTCCTCGAGGGGGGGCCGTGGGGCTACACCTTC	CASSLLEGGPWGYTF
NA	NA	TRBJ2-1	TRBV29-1	TGCAGCGTTGACACGGACAGTCAAAACACCTACAATGAGCAGTTCTTC	CSVDTDSQNTYNEQFF
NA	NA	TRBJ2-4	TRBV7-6	TGTGCCAGCAGCTTAGAGTCAATGGACTCTGGCATTCAGTACTTC	CASSLESMDSGIQYF
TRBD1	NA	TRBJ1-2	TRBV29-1	TGCAGCGTGAGCCGGGACAGGGATTATGGCTACACCTTC	CSVSRDRDYGYTF
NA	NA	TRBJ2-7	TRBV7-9	TGTGCCAGCAGCGGAGGGACTTTCCTAGACGACGAGCAGTACTTC	CASSGGTFLDDEQYF
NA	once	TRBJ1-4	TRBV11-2	TGTGCCAGCAGCCCCTCTGCTGCAACTAATGAAAAACTGTTTTTT	CASSPSAATNEKLFF
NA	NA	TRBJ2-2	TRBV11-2	TGTGCCAGCAGCTTAGTAGTAGCGGCGGTCCCAGACACCGGGGAGCTGTTTTTT	CASSLVVAAVPDTGELFF
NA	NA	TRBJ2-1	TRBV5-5	TGTGCCAGCAGCTTGAGTCTTACTAGCTCCTACAATGAGCAGTTCTTC	CASSLSLTSSYNEQFF
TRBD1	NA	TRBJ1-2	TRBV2	TGTGCCAGAGACGGACAGGGGGTTTTCTATGGCTACACCTTC	CARDGQGVFYGYTF
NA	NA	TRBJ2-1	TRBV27	TGTGCCAGCAGTTTGTCGGCAGGCGAAATCTACAATGAGCAGTTCTTC	CASSLSAGEIYNEQFF
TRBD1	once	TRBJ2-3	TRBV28	TGTGCCAGCAGTTACCTAACCCAGACAGGGGGCGCGTCAGATACGCAGTATTTT	CASSYLTQTGGASDTQYF
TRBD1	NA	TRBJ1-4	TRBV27	TGTGCCAGCAGTTTAACTACAGGGGGCATCGAGGAAAAACTGTTTTTT	CASSLTTGGIEEKLFF
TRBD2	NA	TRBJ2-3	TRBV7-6	TGTGCCAGCAGCTTAGTAACGGGACTAGCGACTAGCACAGATACGCAGTATTTT	CASSLVTGLATSTDTQYF
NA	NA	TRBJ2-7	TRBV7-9	TGTGCCAGCAGCTTGGGGGGCGCGATATCCTACGAGCAGTACTTC	CASSLGGAISYEQYF
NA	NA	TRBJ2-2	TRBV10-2	TGCGCCAGCAGTTTCGCGAGTAACACCGGGGAGCTGTTTTTT	CASSFASNTGELFF
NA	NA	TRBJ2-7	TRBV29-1	TGCAGCGTTGAAGATAAAATGGGGAGGGACAGGCAGTACTTC	CSVEDKMGRDRQYF
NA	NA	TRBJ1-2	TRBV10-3	TGTGCCATCACCGACCGCTTGTCAGGGAGGAACTATGGCTACACCTTC	CAITDRLSGRNYGYTF
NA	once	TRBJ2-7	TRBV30	TGTGCCCTACGGGTGACAAACTACGAGCAGTACTTC	CALRVTNYEQYF
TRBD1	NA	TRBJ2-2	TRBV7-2	TGTGCCAGCAGCGGCCGGGACAGCCCTATCGGGGAGCTGTTTTTT	CASSGRDSPIGELFF
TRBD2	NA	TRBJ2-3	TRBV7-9	TGTGCCAGCAGCGAAAGGACTAGCGGGAGACGGGACACAGATACGCAGTATTTT	CASSERTSGRRDTDTQYF
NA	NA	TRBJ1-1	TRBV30	TGTGCCTGGAGTGTCTCGATGAACACTGAAGCTTTCTTT	CAWSVSMNTEAFF
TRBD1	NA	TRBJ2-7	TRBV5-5	TGTGCCAGCAGCTTGGCCGGGACAGGGGTCTTCATCTACGAGCAGTACTTC	CASSLAGTGVFIYEQYF
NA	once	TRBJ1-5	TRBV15	TGTGCCACCAGCCCTGTTAGCAATCAGCCCCAGCATTTT	CATSPVSNQPQHF
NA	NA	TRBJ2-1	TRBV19	TGTGCCACCCGAGGGTACTCCTACAATGAGCAGTTCTTC	CATRGYSYNEQFF
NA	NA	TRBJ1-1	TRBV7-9	TGTGCCAGCAGCTTAGTGGTAGGGAATGAAGCTTTCTTT	CASSLVVGNEAFF